Listed below are T cell receptor beta chains from one sample, sequenced in a study of T cells in Graves' hyperthyroidism and ophthalmopathy. TCRdb re-derived calls from the multiplex PCR reads in MiXCR, one entry per CDR3 protein. The sample includes approximately 740,000 distinct CDR3 sequences, around 15% of them seen just once. Material: blood. These receptors all come from a woman aged 18-30 years with Graves' hyperthyroidism. Each CDR3 is given with its conserved first and last residue. Each record gives: clone size, J gene, D gene, V gene, CDR3 protein, CDR3 DNA. The D gene is left open where the match is weak. The size of a clone is reported for some rows only, either as once, few or many, or as a class for expanded clones.

clone_size: many; j_call: TRBJ1-5; d_call: NA; v_call: TRBV2; cdr3_aa: CASTWDTVQPQHF; cdr3_nt: TGTGCCAGCACGTGGGACACCGTTCAGCCCCAGCATTTT
clone_size: NA; j_call: TRBJ2-7; d_call: NA; v_call: TRBV3-1; cdr3_aa: CASNQSDEQYF; cdr3_nt: TGTGCCAGCAACCAATCAGACGAGCAGTACTTC
clone_size: few; j_call: TRBJ2-3; d_call: NA; v_call: TRBV5-1; cdr3_aa: CASSLAIGADTQYF; cdr3_nt: TGCGCCAGCAGCTTGGCCATCGGGGCAGATACGCAGTATTTT
clone_size: few; j_call: TRBJ1-2; d_call: TRBD1; v_call: TRBV25-1; cdr3_aa: CASSPSHWTGGVNYGYTF; cdr3_nt: TGTGCCAGCAGTCCCTCTCATTGGACAGGGGGTGTCAACTATGGCTACACCTTC
clone_size: many; j_call: TRBJ2-1; d_call: TRBD2; v_call: TRBV5-8; cdr3_aa: CASSLGLAGYEQFF; cdr3_nt: TGTGCCAGCAGCTTGGGGCTAGCGGGCTATGAGCAGTTCTTC
clone_size: few; j_call: TRBJ1-3; d_call: TRBD1; v_call: TRBV7-2; cdr3_aa: CASSLGTGGNTIYF; cdr3_nt: TGTGCCAGCAGCTTGGGGACAGGGGGAAACACCATATATTTT
clone_size: NA; j_call: TRBJ2-1; d_call: TRBD2; v_call: TRBV20-1; cdr3_aa: CSAEPGLAGGRSYNEQFF; cdr3_nt: TGCAGTGCTGAACCCGGACTAGCGGGAGGAAGATCCTACAATGAGCAGTTCTTC
clone_size: many; j_call: TRBJ2-5; d_call: NA; v_call: TRBV12-3/TRBV12-4; cdr3_aa: CASSLAGEAQTQYF; cdr3_nt: TGTGCCAGCAGCCTAGCCGGCGAGGCACAGACCCAGTACTTC
clone_size: NA; j_call: TRBJ1-2; d_call: TRBD1; v_call: TRBV19; cdr3_aa: CASSGTGVHGYTF; cdr3_nt: TGTGCCAGTAGTGGAACAGGGGTGCATGGCTACACCTTC
clone_size: many; j_call: TRBJ2-5; d_call: NA; v_call: TRBV7-3; cdr3_aa: CASSLFPRETQYF; cdr3_nt: TGTGCCAGCAGCTTATTTCCGAGGGAGACCCAGTACTTC
clone_size: NA; j_call: TRBJ2-7; d_call: NA; v_call: TRBV6-2/TRBV6-3; cdr3_aa: CASSYSGGHLSYEQYF; cdr3_nt: TGTGCCAGCAGTTATAGTGGGGGACATCTATCCTACGAGCAGTACTTC
clone_size: NA; j_call: TRBJ1-1; d_call: TRBD1; v_call: TRBV5-8; cdr3_aa: CASSLATGFTEAFF; cdr3_nt: TGTGCCAGCAGCCTGGCGACAGGGTTCACTGAAGCTTTCTTT
clone_size: many; j_call: TRBJ2-2; d_call: NA; v_call: TRBV24-1; cdr3_aa: CATSDSATTNTGELFF; cdr3_nt: TGTGCCACCAGTGATTCTGCAACAACGAACACCGGGGAGCTGTTTTTT
clone_size: many; j_call: TRBJ2-1; d_call: NA; v_call: TRBV28; cdr3_aa: CASSSRDWVYNEQFF; cdr3_nt: TGTGCCAGCAGCTCCCGGGACTGGGTATACAATGAGCAGTTCTTC
clone_size: few; j_call: TRBJ1-4; d_call: TRBD1; v_call: TRBV11-2; cdr3_aa: CASRAPGQGNEKLFF; cdr3_nt: TGTGCCAGCAGGGCCCCGGGACAGGGTAATGAAAAACTGTTTTTT
clone_size: many; j_call: TRBJ2-3; d_call: NA; v_call: TRBV18; cdr3_aa: CASSPYHPDTQYF; cdr3_nt: TGTGCCAGCTCACCTTACCATCCCGATACGCAGTATTTT
clone_size: many; j_call: TRBJ2-7; d_call: TRBD1; v_call: TRBV6-6; cdr3_aa: CASSSPDRGYEQYF; cdr3_nt: TGTGCCAGCAGTTCCCCAGACAGGGGCTACGAGCAGTACTTC
clone_size: many; j_call: TRBJ2-7; d_call: NA; v_call: TRBV6-2/TRBV6-3; cdr3_aa: CASRAPGTYEQYF; cdr3_nt: TGTGCCAGCAGGGCCCCCGGGACCTACGAGCAGTACTTC
clone_size: many; j_call: TRBJ2-3; d_call: TRBD2; v_call: TRBV28; cdr3_aa: CASSSQTLAGGPGTQYF; cdr3_nt: TGTGCCAGCAGTTCCCAAACTCTAGCGGGAGGTCCGGGGACGCAGTATTTT
clone_size: few; j_call: TRBJ2-4; d_call: NA; v_call: TRBV6-1; cdr3_aa: CASSEGRVRQSLAKNIQYF; cdr3_nt: TGTGCCAGCAGCGAAGGGAGAGTAAGGCAGTCACTAGCCAAAAACATTCAGTACTTC
clone_size: NA; j_call: TRBJ1-5; d_call: TRBD1; v_call: TRBV27; cdr3_aa: CASSRRGYGNQPQHF; cdr3_nt: TGTGCCAGCAGCCGCAGGGGGTATGGCAATCAGCCCCAGCATTTT
clone_size: NA; j_call: TRBJ1-5; d_call: TRBD1; v_call: TRBV19; cdr3_aa: CASNASSGQGRRPQHF; cdr3_nt: TGTGCCAGTAATGCGAGCTCGGGACAGGGAAGGAGGCCCCAGCATTTT
clone_size: many; j_call: TRBJ2-1; d_call: TRBD2; v_call: TRBV20-1; cdr3_aa: CSARDRKRGPYNEQFF; cdr3_nt: TGCAGTGCTAGAGACCGGAAGCGGGGCCCCTACAATGAGCAGTTCTTC
clone_size: many; j_call: TRBJ2-3; d_call: TRBD2; v_call: TRBV3-1; cdr3_aa: CASSLSSGFGDTQYF; cdr3_nt: TGTGCCAGCAGTCTTTCTAGCGGGTTCGGGGATACGCAGTATTTT